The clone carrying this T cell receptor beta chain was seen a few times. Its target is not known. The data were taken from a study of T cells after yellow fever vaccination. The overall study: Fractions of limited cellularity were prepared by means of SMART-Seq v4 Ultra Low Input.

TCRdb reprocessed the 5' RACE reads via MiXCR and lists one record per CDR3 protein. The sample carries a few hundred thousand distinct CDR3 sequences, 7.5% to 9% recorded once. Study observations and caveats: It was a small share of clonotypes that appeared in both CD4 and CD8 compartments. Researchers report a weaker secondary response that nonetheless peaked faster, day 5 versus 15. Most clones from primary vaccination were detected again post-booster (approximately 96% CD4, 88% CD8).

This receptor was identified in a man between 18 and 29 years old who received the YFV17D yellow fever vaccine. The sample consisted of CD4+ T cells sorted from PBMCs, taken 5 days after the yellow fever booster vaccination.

The CDR3 loop is CASSLEGRSNEKLFF. CDR3 coding DNA: TGCGCCAGCAGCTTGGAGGGACGGTCGAATGAAAAACTGTTTTTT. The chain couples TRBV5-1 to TRBJ1-4; possible D gene TRBD1, 5 bases. The germline gives CDR1 SGHRS, CDR2 YFSETQ. V shed 0 bases and J shed 5 bases, with 11 bases lying between them. This CDR3 has 15 residues.